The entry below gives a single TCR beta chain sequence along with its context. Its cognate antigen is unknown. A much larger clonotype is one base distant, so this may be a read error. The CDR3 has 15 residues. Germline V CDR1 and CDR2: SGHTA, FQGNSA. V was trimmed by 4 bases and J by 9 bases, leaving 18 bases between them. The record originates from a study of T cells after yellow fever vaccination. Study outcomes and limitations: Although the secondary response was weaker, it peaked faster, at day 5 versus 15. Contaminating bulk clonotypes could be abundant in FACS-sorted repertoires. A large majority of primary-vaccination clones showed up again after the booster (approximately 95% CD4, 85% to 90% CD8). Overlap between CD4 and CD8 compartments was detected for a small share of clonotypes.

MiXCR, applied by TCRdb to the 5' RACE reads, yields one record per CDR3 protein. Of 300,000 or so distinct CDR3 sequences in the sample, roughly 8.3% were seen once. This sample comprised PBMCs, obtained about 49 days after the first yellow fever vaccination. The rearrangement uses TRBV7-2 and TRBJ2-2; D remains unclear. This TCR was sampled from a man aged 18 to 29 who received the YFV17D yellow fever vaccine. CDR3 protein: CASSSGFGRSRELFF. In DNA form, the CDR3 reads TGTGCCAGCAGCTCCGGATTCGGCCGAAGCCGGGAGCTGTTTTTT.